The following is a T cell receptor beta chain sequence with its context. No antigen is known for it. Authors of the study amplified TCR beta CDR3 regions from RNA transcripts. RT-PCR in the first round (using the HTBI primer set) targeted the TCR CDR3. TCRdb redid the calling of the multiplex PCR reads with MiXCR, one entry per CDR3 protein. The sample holds a few hundred thousand distinct CDR3 sequences; around 16% are singletons and the top ten take around 6.6%. V was clipped by 6 bases and J by 3 bases; unmatched bases: 10. The CDR3 covers 16 residues. CDR1 and CDR2 (germline): SGHVS, FQNEAQ. This sample was taken from a study of T cells in Graves' hyperthyroidism and ophthalmopathy. The study, taken as a whole, reports: Progression to ophthalmopathy was predicted a median of roughly 6.6 months early.

Sequenced sample: blood. The clonotype was recovered from a woman aged 30 to 39 with Graves' hyperthyroidism. V and J are TRBV7-8 and TRBJ2-2, with 7 bases aligning to TRBD1. The CDR3 coding sequence is TGTGCCAGCAGTTACAGGGGCAGGAGAGACACCGGGGAGCTGTTTTTT. This translates into CASSYRGRRDTGELFF.